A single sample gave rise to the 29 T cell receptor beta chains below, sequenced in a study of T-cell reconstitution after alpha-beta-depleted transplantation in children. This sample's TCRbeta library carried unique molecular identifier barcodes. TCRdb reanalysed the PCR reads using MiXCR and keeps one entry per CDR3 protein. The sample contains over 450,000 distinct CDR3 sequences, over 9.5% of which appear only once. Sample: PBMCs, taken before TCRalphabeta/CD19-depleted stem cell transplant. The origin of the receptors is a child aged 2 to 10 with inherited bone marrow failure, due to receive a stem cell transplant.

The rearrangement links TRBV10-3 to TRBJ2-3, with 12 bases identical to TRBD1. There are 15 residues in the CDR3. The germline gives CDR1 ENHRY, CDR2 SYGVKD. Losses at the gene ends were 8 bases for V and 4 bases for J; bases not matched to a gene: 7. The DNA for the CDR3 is TGTGCCATCTGGGGGGGACAGGGGGCTTCAGATACGCAGTATTTT. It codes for CAIWGGQGASDTQYF.

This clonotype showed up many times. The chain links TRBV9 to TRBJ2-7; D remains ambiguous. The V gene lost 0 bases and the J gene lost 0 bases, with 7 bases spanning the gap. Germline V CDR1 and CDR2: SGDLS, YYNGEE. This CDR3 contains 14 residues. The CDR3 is CASSVDVSSYEQYF. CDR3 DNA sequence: TGTGCCAGCAGCGTAGACGTGAGCTCCTACGAGCAGTACTTC. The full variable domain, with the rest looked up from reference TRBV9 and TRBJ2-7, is DSGVTQTPKHLITATGQRVTLRCSPRSGDLSVYWYQQSLDQGLQFLIQYYNGEERAKGNILERFSAQQFPDLHSELNLSSLELGDSALYFCASSVDVSSYEQYFGPGTRLTVT.

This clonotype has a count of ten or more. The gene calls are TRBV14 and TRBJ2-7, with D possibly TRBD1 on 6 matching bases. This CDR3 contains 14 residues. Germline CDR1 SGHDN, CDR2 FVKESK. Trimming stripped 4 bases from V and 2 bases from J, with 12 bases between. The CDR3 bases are TGTGCCAGCAGCCTCCGGGACATTCCCTACGAGCAGTACTTC. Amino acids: CASSLRDIPYEQYF. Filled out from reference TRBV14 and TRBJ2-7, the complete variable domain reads EAGVTQFPSHSVIEKGQTVTLRCDPISGHDNLYWYRRVMGKEIKFLLHFVKESKQDESGMPNNRFLAERTGGTYSTLKVQPAELEDSGVYFCASSLRDIPYEQYFGPGTRLTVT.

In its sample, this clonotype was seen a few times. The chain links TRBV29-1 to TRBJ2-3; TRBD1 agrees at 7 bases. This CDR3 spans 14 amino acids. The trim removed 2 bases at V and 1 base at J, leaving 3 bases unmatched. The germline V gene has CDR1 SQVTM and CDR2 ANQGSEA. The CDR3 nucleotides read TGCAGCGTTGAATCAGGGACAGGCACAGATACGCAGTATTTT. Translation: CSVESGTGTDTQYF.

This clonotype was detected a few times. The CDR3 nucleotides read TGTGCCACCAGTGATCCCACTAGCGGGAGTTACGAGCAGTACTTC. This codes for CATSDPTSGSYEQYF. The chain carries TRBV24-1 and TRBJ2-7; 11 bases align to TRBD2. Germline values: CDR1 KGHDR, CDR2 SFDVKD. The V gene end was trimmed by 3 bases and the J gene end by 4 bases; junction bases not matched to a gene: 4. This CDR3 is 15 amino acids long.

The CDR3 region is CASRDNRARYGYTF. DNA of the CDR3: TGTGCCAGCAGGGATAACAGGGCCCGCTATGGCTACACCTTC. The chain is built from TRBV12-3 or TRBV12-4 and TRBJ1-2, with D perhaps matching TRBD1 (6 bases). The V end was cut by 6 bases, the J end by 4 bases, with 15 bases between. The CDR3 runs 14 residues.

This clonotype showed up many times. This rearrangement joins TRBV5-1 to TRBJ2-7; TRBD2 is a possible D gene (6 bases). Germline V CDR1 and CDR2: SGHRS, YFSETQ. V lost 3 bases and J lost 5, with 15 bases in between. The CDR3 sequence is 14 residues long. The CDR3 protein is CASSSHRGLNEQYF. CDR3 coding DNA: TGCGCCAGCAGCTCACACCGGGGACTCAACGAGCAGTACTTC.

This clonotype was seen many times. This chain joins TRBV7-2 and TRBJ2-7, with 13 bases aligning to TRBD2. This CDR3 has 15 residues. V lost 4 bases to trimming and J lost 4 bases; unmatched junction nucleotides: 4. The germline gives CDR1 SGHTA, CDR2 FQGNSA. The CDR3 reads CASSSPGLAGYEQYF. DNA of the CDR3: TGTGCCAGCAGCTCCCCGGGACTAGCGGGATACGAGCAGTACTTC.

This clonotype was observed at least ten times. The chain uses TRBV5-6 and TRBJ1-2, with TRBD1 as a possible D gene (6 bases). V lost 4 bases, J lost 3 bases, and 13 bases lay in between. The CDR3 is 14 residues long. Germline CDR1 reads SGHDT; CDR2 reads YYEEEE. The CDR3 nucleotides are TGTGCCAGCAGCATCGACAGGACCTACTATGGCTACACCTTC. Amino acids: CASSIDRTYYGYTF.

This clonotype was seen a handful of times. For the CDR3, the DNA is TGCGCCAGCAGCAGAGCGGGAGTCGGAGATACGCAGTATTTT. Translated: CASSRAGVGDTQYF. V and J are TRBV4-3 and TRBJ2-3; 8 bases fit TRBD2. Germline V gene sequence: CDR1 LGHNA, CDR2 YSLEER. The junction had 6 bases not matched to a gene; V was cut back by 5 bases and J by 5 bases. The CDR3 has 14 amino acids.

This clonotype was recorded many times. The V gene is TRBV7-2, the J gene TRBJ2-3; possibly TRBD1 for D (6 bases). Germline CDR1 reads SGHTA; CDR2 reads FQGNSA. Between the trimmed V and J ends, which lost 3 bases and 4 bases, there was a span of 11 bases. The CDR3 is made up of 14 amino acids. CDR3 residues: CASSFATGADTQYF. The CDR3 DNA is TGTGCCAGCAGCTTCGCGACAGGCGCAGATACGCAGTATTTT.

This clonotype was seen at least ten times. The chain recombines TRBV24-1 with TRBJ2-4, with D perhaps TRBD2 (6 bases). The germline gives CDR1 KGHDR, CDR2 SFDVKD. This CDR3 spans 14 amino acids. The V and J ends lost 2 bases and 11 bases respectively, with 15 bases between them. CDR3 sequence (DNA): TGTGCCACCAGTGATTCGGGGGTTTATGAGGTTCAGTACTTC. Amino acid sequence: CATSDSGVYEVQYF.

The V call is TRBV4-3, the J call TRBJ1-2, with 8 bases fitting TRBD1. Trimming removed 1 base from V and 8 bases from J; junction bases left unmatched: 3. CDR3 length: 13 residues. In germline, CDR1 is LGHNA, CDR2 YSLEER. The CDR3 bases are TGCGCCAGCAGCCAAGGGACAGGGTTAGGCTACACCTTC. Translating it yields CASSQGTGLGYTF.

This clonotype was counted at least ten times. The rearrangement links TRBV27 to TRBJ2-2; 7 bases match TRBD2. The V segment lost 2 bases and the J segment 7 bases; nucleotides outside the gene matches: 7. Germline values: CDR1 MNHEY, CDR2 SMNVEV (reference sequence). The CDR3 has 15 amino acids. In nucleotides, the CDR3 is TGTGCCAGCAGTTTAACCGGACTAGGGTTCGGGGAGCTGTTTTTT. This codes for CASSLTGLGFGELFF.

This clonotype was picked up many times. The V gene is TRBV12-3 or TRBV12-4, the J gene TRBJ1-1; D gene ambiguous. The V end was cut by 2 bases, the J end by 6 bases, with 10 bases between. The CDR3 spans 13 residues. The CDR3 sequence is CASSLSQAPEAFF. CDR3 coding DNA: TGTGCCAGCAGTTTATCCCAAGCCCCTGAAGCTTTCTTT.

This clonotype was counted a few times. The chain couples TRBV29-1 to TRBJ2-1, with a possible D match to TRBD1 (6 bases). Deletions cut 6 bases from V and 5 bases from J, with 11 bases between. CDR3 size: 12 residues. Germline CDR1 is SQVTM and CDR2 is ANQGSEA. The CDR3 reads CSVQGHNNEQFF. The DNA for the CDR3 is TGCAGCGTACAGGGACACAACAATGAGCAGTTCTTC.

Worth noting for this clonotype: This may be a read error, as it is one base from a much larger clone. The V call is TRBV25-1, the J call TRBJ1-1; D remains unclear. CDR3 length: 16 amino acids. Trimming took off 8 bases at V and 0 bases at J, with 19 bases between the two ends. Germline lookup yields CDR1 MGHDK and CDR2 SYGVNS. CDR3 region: CASRSVSPNLNTEAFF. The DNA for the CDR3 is TGTGCCAGCCGCTCCGTCAGCCCCAACTTGAACACTGAAGCTTTCTTT.

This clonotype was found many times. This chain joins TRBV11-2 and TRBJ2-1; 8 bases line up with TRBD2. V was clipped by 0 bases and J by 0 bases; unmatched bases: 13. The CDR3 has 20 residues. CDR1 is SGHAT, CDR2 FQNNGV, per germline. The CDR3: CASSLDGSPSGLSSYNEQFF. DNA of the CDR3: TGTGCCAGCAGCTTAGATGGCTCGCCTAGCGGGCTGAGCTCCTACAATGAGCAGTTCTTC.

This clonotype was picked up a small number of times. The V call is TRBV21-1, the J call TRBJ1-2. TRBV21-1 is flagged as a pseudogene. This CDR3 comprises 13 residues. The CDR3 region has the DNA TGTGCCAGCGAGCAACGGGAGAACTATGGCTACACCTTC. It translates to CASEQRENYGYTF.

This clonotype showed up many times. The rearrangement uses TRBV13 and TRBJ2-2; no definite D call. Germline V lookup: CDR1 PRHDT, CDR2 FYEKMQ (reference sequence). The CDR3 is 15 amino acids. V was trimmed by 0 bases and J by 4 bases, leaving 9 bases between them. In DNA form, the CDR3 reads TGTGCCAGCAGCTTAGGAGGCCTTCTCACCGGGGAGCTGTTTTTT. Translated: CASSLGGLLTGELFF.

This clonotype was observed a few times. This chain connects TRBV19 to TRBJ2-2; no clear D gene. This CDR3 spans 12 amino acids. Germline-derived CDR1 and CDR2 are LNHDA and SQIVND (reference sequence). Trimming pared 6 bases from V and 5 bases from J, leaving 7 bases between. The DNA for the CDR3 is TGTGCCAGTAGAAGCGTGACCGGGGAGCTGTTTTTT. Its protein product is CASRSVTGELFF.

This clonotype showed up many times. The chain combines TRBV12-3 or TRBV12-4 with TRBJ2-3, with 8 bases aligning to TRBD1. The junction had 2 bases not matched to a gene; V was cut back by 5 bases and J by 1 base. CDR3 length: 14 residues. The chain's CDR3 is CASSTGQGTDTQYF. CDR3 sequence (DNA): TGTGCCAGCAGTACGGGACAGGGCACAGATACGCAGTATTTT.

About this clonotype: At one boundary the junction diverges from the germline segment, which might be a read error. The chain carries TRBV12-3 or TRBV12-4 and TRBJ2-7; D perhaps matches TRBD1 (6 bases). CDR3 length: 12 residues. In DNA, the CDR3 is TGTGCCAGCAGTTCCACAGGGTACGAGCATTACTTC. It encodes CASSSTGYEHYF.

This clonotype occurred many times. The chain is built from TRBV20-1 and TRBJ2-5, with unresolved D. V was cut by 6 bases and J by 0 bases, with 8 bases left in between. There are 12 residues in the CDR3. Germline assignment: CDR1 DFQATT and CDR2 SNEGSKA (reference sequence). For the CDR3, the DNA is TGCAGTGCAGAGACGGACCAAGAGACCCAGTACTTC. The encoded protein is CSAETDQETQYF.

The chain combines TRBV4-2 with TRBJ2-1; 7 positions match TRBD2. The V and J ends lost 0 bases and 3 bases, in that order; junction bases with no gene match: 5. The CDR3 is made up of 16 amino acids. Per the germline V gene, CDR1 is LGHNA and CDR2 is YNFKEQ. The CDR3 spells CASSQDRREYYNEQFF. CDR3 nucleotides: TGTGCCAGCAGCCAAGATAGGCGGGAGTACTACAATGAGCAGTTCTTC.

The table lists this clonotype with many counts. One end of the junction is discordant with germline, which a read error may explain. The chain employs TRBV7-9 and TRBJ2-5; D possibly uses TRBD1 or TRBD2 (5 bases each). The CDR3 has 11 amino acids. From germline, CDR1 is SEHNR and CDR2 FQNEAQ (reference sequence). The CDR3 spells CASSYRDPKDF. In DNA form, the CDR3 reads TGTGCCAGCAGTTACCGGGACCCAAAGGACTTC.

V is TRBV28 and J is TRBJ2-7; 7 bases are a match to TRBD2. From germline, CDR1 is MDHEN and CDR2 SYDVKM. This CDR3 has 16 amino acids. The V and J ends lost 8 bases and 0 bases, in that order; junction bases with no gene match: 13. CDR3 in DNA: TGTGCCAGCCACCCCGGGTGGGGGGGGAGCTCCTACGAGCAGTACTTC. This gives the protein CASHPGWGGSSYEQYF.

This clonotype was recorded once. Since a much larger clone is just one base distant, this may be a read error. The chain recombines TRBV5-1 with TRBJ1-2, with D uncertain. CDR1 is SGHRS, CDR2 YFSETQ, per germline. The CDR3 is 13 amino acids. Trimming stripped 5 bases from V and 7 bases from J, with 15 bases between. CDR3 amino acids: CASRADANGGYTF. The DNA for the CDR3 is TGCGCCAGCAGGGCCGACGCGAACGGTGGCTACACCTTC.

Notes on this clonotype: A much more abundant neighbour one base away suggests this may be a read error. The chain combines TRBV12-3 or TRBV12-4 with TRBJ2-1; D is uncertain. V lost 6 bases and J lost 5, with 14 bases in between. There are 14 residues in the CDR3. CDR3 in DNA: TGTGCCAGCAGACGGCCTATCGGACACAATGAGCAGTTCTTC. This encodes CASRRPIGHNEQFF.